Sequencing of this TCR beta chain was carried out in a study of blood T cell repertoires in COVID-19. For the study at large: In each case, the material was cDNA or gDNA derived from T cells, B-cell-depleted T cells, or PBMCs.

Enrolled during active infection, Seattle patients were then followed longitudinally. This clone has just one count. Profiled with immunoSEQ multiplex PCR; TCRdb holds only in-frame clones, not every one. The sample lists about 180,000 clones, approximately 81% occurring once. The TCR comes from a person aged 70 to 85 with COVID-19, enrolled during active disease. Sequencing used peripheral blood.

This CDR3 is CASSPRTSGRASTDTQYF. As DNA, the CDR3 is TGCGCCAGCAGCCCTCGGACTAGCGGGAGGGCCAGCACAGATACGCAGTATTTT. V usage is TRBV4-1 and J usage is TRBJ2-3; 15 bases are a match to TRBD2. The ends lost 4 bases at V and 0 bases at J; junction bases unmatched: 5. CDR1 MGHRA and CDR2 YSYEKL come from the germline V gene. CDR3 length: 18 amino acids.